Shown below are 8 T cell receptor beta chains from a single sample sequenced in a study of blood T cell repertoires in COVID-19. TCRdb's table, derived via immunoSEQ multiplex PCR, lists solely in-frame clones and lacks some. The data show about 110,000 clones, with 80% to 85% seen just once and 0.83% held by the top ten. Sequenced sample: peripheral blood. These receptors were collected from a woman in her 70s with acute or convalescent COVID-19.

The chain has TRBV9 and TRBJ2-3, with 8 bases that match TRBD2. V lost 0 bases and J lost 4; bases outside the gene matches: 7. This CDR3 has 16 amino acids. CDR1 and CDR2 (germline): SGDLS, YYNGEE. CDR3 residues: CASSVEGSGVPDTQYF. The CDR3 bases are TGTGCCAGCAGCGTAGAAGGTAGCGGGGTCCCAGATACGCAGTATTTT.

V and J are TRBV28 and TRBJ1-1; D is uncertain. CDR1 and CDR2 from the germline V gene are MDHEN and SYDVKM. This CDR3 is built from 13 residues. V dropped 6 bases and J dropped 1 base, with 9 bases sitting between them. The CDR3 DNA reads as TGTGCCAGCAGGAAAACGGGGAACACTGAAGCTTTCTTT. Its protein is CASRKTGNTEAFF.

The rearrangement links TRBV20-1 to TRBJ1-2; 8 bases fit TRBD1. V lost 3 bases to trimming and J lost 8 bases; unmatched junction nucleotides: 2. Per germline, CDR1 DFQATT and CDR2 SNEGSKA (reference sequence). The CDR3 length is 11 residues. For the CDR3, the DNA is TGCAGTGCTAGGGACAGGGAAGGCTACACCTTC. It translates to CSARDREGYTF.

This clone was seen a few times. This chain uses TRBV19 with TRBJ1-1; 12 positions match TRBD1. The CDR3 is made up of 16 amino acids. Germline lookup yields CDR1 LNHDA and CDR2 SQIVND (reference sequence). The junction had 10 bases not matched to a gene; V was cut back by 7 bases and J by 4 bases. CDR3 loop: CASKTGTGGGGTEAFF. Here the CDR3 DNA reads TGTGCCAGTAAAACCGGGACAGGGGGCGGTGGCACTGAAGCTTTCTTT.

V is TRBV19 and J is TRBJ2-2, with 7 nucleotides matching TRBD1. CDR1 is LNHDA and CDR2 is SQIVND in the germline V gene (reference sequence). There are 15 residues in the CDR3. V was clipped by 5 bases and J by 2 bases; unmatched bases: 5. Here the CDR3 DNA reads TGTGCCAGTAGTCATCACAGGGGTAACACCGGGGAGCTGTTTTTT. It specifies CASSHHRGNTGELFF.

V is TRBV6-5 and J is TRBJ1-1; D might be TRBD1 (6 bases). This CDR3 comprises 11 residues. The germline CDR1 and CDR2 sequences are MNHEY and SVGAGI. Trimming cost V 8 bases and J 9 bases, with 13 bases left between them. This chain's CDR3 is CASGHTGQAFF. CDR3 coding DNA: TGTGCCAGCGGGCATACAGGGCAAGCTTTCTTT.

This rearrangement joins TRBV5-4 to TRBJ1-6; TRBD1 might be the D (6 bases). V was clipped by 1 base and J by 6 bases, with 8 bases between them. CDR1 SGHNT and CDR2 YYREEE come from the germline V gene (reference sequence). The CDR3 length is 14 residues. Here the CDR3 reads CASSLTGINSPLHF. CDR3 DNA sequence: TGTGCCAGCAGCTTGACAGGGATTAATTCACCCCTCCACTTT.

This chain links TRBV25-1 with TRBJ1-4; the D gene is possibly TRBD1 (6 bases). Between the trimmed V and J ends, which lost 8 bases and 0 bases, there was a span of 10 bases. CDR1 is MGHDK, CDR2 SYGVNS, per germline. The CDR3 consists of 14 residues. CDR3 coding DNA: TGTGCCAGCGGAACAGGGTCAACTAATGAAAAACTGTTTTTT. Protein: CASGTGSTNEKLFF.